The following is a TCR beta chain sequence with its context. With only one base between it and a far larger clone, this is likely a read error. Described time point: before trial treatment. This sample was taken from a study of low-dose radiotherapy and immunotherapy resistance in tumors. First-strand cDNA used TRAV- and TRBV-specific primers, covering alpha and beta chains. For amplifying TCRs, the PCR ran for around 20 cycles with Phusion, which was used together with a constant-region primer and the adapter on the V primers. TCRdb used MiXCR to reprocess the reads, holding one entry per CDR3 protein. The sample records tens of thousands of distinct CDR3 sequences, around 32% being singletons. This CDR3 has 18 residues. Germline values: CDR1 SGHKS, CDR2 YYEKEE (reference sequence).

The clonotype originates from a female donor with ovarian cancer. The V call is TRBV5-5, the J call TRBJ2-2, with TRBD2 identical over 7 bases. Sequenced here: PBMCs, sampled before treatment. The DNA for the CDR3 is TGTGTCAGCAGCCAAGATTCAACTAGCGCCCAGTATGACGGGGAGCTGTTTTTT. It specifies CVSSQDSTSAQYDGELFF.